These 24 T cell receptor beta chains share one sample of origin, sequenced in a study of shared clonotypes between healthy human individuals. Measured with immunoSEQ multiplex PCR; TCRdb has only the in-frame clones, and not every one. The sample lists hundreds of thousands of clones; less than 98% were seen once. Material: naive CD4+ T cells sorted from blood. Documented subset: CD45RA+ positively selected. Source of these receptors: a woman in her 30s in good health.

A single count supports this clone. The rearrangement joins TRBV11-2 to TRBJ1-1, with a tentative D call TRBD1 (6 bases). The germline gives CDR1 SGHAT, CDR2 FQNNGV. The CDR3 has 15 residues. V lost 5 bases and J lost 3, with 16 bases in between. The CDR3 coding sequence is TGTGCCAGCAGCGAACAACAGGGCCCCGACACTGAAGCTTTCTTT. Translated, it gives CASSEQQGPDTEAFF.

V gene TRBV7-4 combines with J gene TRBJ2-3; TRBD1 or TRBD2 may be the D gene (5 bases each). Per germline, CDR1 SGHVT and CDR2 SQSDAQ. The CDR3 length is 17 residues. The V end was cut by 5 bases, the J end by 0 bases, with 18 bases between. The CDR3 sequence is CASSAVRERTSTDTQYF. For the CDR3, the DNA is TGTGCCAGCAGCGCCGTCAGGGAGCGCACTAGCACAGATACGCAGTATTTT.

Points on this clone: One end of the junction varies from germline; a read error may be responsible. CDR3 sequence (DNA): TGTGCCAGCAGTGGATCCGGGACAACCCAGGTTTTT. Residues: CASSGSGTTQVF. The gene calls are TRBV25-1 and TRBJ1-4; perhaps TRBD1 as D (6 bases). Per the germline V gene, CDR1 is MGHDK and CDR2 is SYGVNS. The CDR3 has 12 residues.

This sequence joins TRBV14 and TRBJ1-2; D unclear. The V gene's germline CDR1 is SGHDN and CDR2 FVKESK. The CDR3 is made up of 15 amino acids. V lost 0 bases to trimming and J lost 0 bases, with 8 bases between them. CDR3 sequence: CASSQDGFPNYGYTF. The CDR3 DNA follows: TGTGCCAGCAGCCAAGATGGCTTCCCTAACTATGGCTACACCTTC.

The V gene is TRBV11-2, the J gene TRBJ2-2; TRBD2 agrees at 12 bases. Germline V gene data show CDR1 as SGHAT and CDR2 as FQNNGV. The trim removed 5 bases at V and 2 bases at J, leaving 9 bases unmatched. The CDR3 covers 18 residues. The CDR3 nucleotides read TGTGCCAGCAGCGCTAGCGGGAGGGCCCTTCTCAACACCGGGGAGCTGTTTTTT. Its translation is CASSASGRALLNTGELFF.

V is TRBV28 and J is TRBJ2-1; 7 bases are shared with TRBD1. Germline V gene lookup returns CDR1 MDHEN and CDR2 SYDVKM. The trim removed 1 base at V and 7 bases at J, leaving 10 bases unmatched. This CDR3 contains 16 residues. The chain's CDR3 is CASSLYPGAGGNEQFF. CDR3 nucleotide sequence: TGTGCCAGCAGTTTATATCCCGGCGCAGGGGGAAATGAGCAGTTCTTC. Full variable domain (remainder filled in from reference TRBV28 and TRBJ2-1): DVKVTQSSRYLVKRTGEKVFLECVQDMDHENMFWYRQDPGLGLRLIYFSYDVKMKEKGDIPEGYSVSREKKERFSLILESASTNQTSMYLCASSLYPGAGGNEQFFGPGTRLTVL.

The chain couples TRBV27 to TRBJ1-1, with TRBD1 as a possible D gene (5 bases). The ends were cut back, 0 bases at V and 1 base at J, with 12 bases in the middle. Germline V lookup: CDR1 MNHEY, CDR2 SMNVEV (reference sequence). This CDR3 has 16 amino acids. CDR3 nucleotide sequence: TGTGCCAGCAGTTTATCTCGGGGCTTACAGAACACTGAAGCTTTCTTT. It codes for CASSLSRGLQNTEAFF.

This clone came up once. This sequence joins TRBV5-1 and TRBJ1-2; 12 bases agree with TRBD1. The germline V gene encodes CDR1 SGHRS and CDR2 YFSETQ. The CDR3 runs 16 residues. V was pared by 4 bases and J by 6 bases, with 10 bases of the junction left unmatched. The CDR3 nucleotides read TGCGCCAGCAGCACCGGGGACAGGGGGCGATATAATGGCTACACCTTC. This sequence encodes CASSTGDRGRYNGYTF.

The genes are TRBV5-4 and TRBJ2-2; 9 bases are shared with TRBD1. J lost 6 bases, V lost 4 bases, and 4 bases had no gene match. CDR1 is SGHNT and CDR2 is YYREEE in the germline V gene (reference sequence). CDR3 length: 14 residues. CDR3 DNA sequence: TGTGCCAGCAGCATACAGGGGGCGGCCGGGGAGCTGTTTTTT. It yields the protein CASSIQGAAGELFF. The full variable domain, with the rest looked up from reference TRBV5-4 and TRBJ2-2, is ETGVTQSPTHLIKTRGQQVTLRCSSQSGHNTVSWYQQALGQGPQFIFQYYREEENGRGNFPPRFSGLQFPNYSSELNVNALELDDSALYLCASSIQGAAGELFFGEGSRLTVL.

CDR3 nucleotide sequence: TGCAGTGTCCGGGACCTCTACGAGCAGTACTTC. This gives the protein CSVRDLYEQYF. This rearrangement joins TRBV20-1 to TRBJ2-7; tentatively, D is TRBD1 or TRBD2 (5 bases each). V lost 7 bases and J 3 bases, leaving 10 bases between the germline ends. Germline loops: CDR1 DFQATT, CDR2 SNEGSKA (reference sequence). This CDR3 is built from 11 residues.

The rearrangement links TRBV12-5 to TRBJ2-2; D is uncertain. From germline, CDR1 is LGHNT and CDR2 FRNRAP. The V and J ends lost 6 bases and 1 base respectively, with 18 bases between them. The CDR3 is 17 residues long. The CDR3 reads CASGYFPGSRNTGELFF. CDR3 sequence (DNA): TGTGCTAGTGGCTACTTCCCCGGGTCTAGGAACACCGGGGAGCTGTTTTTT.

V is TRBV9 and J is TRBJ2-1; D possibly corresponds to TRBD2 (6 bases). There are 15 residues in the CDR3. The V end was cut by 2 bases, the J end by 5 bases, with 14 bases between. The germline CDR1 and CDR2 sequences are SGDLS and YYNGEE. The CDR3 coding sequence is TGTGCCAGCAGCGTTAGGGACTTATTAAACAATGAGCAGTTCTTC. It is translated as CASSVRDLLNNEQFF.

The chain is built from TRBV28 and TRBJ2-3; 9 nucleotides agree with TRBD1. This CDR3 contains 16 residues. V was pared by 5 bases and J by 5 bases, with 11 bases of the junction left unmatched. In germline, CDR1 is MDHEN, CDR2 SYDVKM. The CDR3 reads CASSQGTGRGQDTQYF. The CDR3 DNA is TGTGCCAGCAGTCAAGGGACAGGGCGTGGACAAGATACGCAGTATTTT.

The chain has TRBV29-1 and TRBJ2-3; D ambiguous. CDR3 length: 14 amino acids. Germline assignment: CDR1 SQVTM and CDR2 ANQGSEA. The V end lost 5 bases, the J end lost 4 bases, and 16 bases lay between the germline ends. In DNA form, the CDR3 reads TGCAGCGTTACCCCCCCCTATAAACCAGATACGCAGTATTTT. Protein product: CSVTPPYKPDTQYF.

The chain joins TRBV28 to TRBJ1-1; no clear D. Germline assignment: CDR1 MDHEN and CDR2 SYDVKM. The V gene lost 7 bases and the J gene lost 3 bases, with 9 bases spanning the gap. This CDR3 is built from 12 residues. In DNA, the CDR3 is TGTGCCAGCACCGACACTCACACTGAAGCTTTCTTT. It codes for CASTDTHTEAFF. The complete variable domain, with remaining parts taken from reference TRBV28 and TRBJ1-1, reads DVKVTQSSRYLVKRTGEKVFLECVQDMDHENMFWYRQDPGLGLRLIYFSYDVKMKEKGDIPEGYSVSREKKERFSLILESASTNQTSMYLCASTDTHTEAFFGQGTRLTVV.

This chain joins TRBV28 and TRBJ2-3; TRBD1 is a possible D gene (5 bases). The CDR3 runs to 13 residues. Trimming took 7 bases from V and 5 from J, leaving 13 bases between them. Germline CDR1 is MDHEN and CDR2 is SYDVKM. In nucleotides, the CDR3 is TGTGCCAGCACGTCTGGGGCGAGAGATACGCAGTATTTT. It is translated as CASTSGARDTQYF.

V gene TRBV29-1 combines with J gene TRBJ2-5, with 8 bases aligning to TRBD1. With the DNA end fitting TRBJ2-7 better, the J assignment may be wrong. Looked up from germline, CDR1 is SQVTM and CDR2 is ANQGSEA. The CDR3 runs 16 residues. Written as DNA, the CDR3 is TGCAGCCTCCGGGACAGGACAATCCCCAGCTCCTACGAGCAGTACTTC. Translating it yields CSLRDRTIPSSYEQYF.

The J gene is TRBJ2-7, the V gene TRBV27; perhaps TRBD1 as D (5 bases). The CDR3 runs 12 residues. V was clipped by 5 bases and J by 4 bases, with 9 bases between them. Germline V gene sequence: CDR1 MNHEY, CDR2 SMNVEV (reference sequence). In DNA, the CDR3 is TGTGCCAGCAGTCCGCAGGGTTACGAGCAGTACTTC. This codes for CASSPQGYEQYF.

The rearrangement links TRBV28 to TRBJ1-3, with D uncertain. Trimming took 2 bases from V and 4 from J, leaving 12 bases between them. Germline V CDR1 and CDR2: MDHEN, SYDVKM. This CDR3 contains 15 residues. CDR3 DNA: TGTGCCAGCAGTTTACGAGGGAACGCGGGAAACACCATATATTTT. Translation gives CASSLRGNAGNTIYF.

The V gene is TRBV27, the J gene TRBJ1-5; TRBD1 agrees at 7 bases. CDR3 length: 15 residues. Germline values: CDR1 MNHEY, CDR2 SMNVEV (reference sequence). V gave up 4 bases and J gave up 2 bases; unmatched junction bases: 5. As DNA, the CDR3 is TGTGCCAGCAGTTCCCTTACAGGGGGCAATCAGCCCCAGCATTTT. Translated, it gives CASSSLTGGNQPQHF.

V gene TRBV7-9 combines with J gene TRBJ1-1, with D possibly being TRBD1 (5 bases). Germline values: CDR1 SEHNR, CDR2 FQNEAQ (reference sequence). The CDR3 contains 14 residues. Between the trimmed V and J ends, which lost 5 bases and 0 bases, there was a span of 10 bases. The CDR3 protein is CASSVDRVNTEAFF. CDR3 in DNA: TGTGCCAGCAGCGTAGACAGAGTGAACACTGAAGCTTTCTTT.

On this clone itself: The same CDR3 is also encoded by other DNA sequences in this sample. V is TRBV28 and J is TRBJ1-5; 9 nucleotides align to TRBD1. Unmatched junction bases numbered 6, after V lost 5 bases and J lost 7 bases. The CDR3 consists of 14 residues. Germline CDR1 MDHEN, CDR2 SYDVKM. The DNA of the CDR3 is TGTGCCAGCAGTCAGGGACAGGGCGGACAGCCCCAGCATTTT. Protein sequence: CASSQGQGGQPQHF.

This sequence joins TRBV5-6 and TRBJ2-2; 8 nucleotides align to TRBD1. The CDR3 covers 16 residues. In germline, CDR1 is SGHDT, CDR2 YYEEEE. V gave up 3 bases and J gave up 4 bases; unmatched junction bases: 8. CDR3 protein: CASSSMDRAPTGELFF. CDR3 nucleotide sequence: TGTGCCAGCAGCTCGATGGACAGGGCCCCCACCGGGGAGCTGTTTTTT.

The genes are TRBV5-5 and TRBJ2-5; D tentatively fits TRBD1 or TRBD2 (5 bases each). The CDR3 consists of 13 residues. Trimming removed 0 bases at V and 5 bases at J, with 8 bases between. Germline-derived CDR1 and CDR2 are SGHKS and YYEKEE (reference sequence). CDR3 protein: CASSLAGTETQYF. The CDR3 DNA reads as TGTGCCAGCAGCTTGGCAGGGACGGAGACCCAGTACTTC.